Following are 25 T cell receptor beta chains from one sample sequenced in a study of PD-L1 blockade in urothelial cancer (dated by TCRdb to about 2017). The sample's time point label, in plain terms: pretreatment peripheral blood. Libraries came from the immunoSEQ multiplex PCR assay. TCRdb re-hosts the immuneACCESS table, in-frame sequences only. Its copies lack some clones; in the studies checked, an unresolved V gene accounts for under half of them, and the cause for the rest is not known. The sample has about 76,000 clones on record, roughly 90% of them singletons. More than 3.5% of the sample comes from the top ten. Sequencing used PBMCs, obtained around atezolizumab (anti-PD-L1) treatment. These receptor sequences come from a man in his sixties or seventies with urothelial cancer.

The gene calls are TRBV27 and TRBJ2-7; 9 nucleotides line up with TRBD1. The CDR3 runs 14 residues. Germline V gene lookup returns CDR1 MNHEY and CDR2 SMNVEV (reference sequence). V shed 6 bases, J shed 2 bases, and the junction held 5 bases outside the gene matches. For the CDR3, the DNA is TGTGCCAGCAGCAGGGGACAGGGAACCTACGAGCAGTACTTC. It specifies CASSRGQGTYEQYF.

J is TRBJ1-2 and V is TRBV28; TRBD1 aligns across 7 bases. Germline CDR1 reads MDHEN; CDR2 reads SYDVKM. CDR3 size: 13 residues. Germline trimming cut 2 bases from V and 4 bases from J; bases unmatched to any gene: 1. The CDR3 protein is CASSLGQVYGYTF. CDR3 nucleotide sequence: TGTGCCAGCAGTTTAGGACAGGTCTATGGCTACACCTTC.

The genes are TRBV5-1 and TRBJ1-1; D is undetermined. V was cut by 1 base and J by 2 bases, with 9 bases left in between. The CDR3 totals 14 residues. Germline-derived CDR1 and CDR2 are SGHRS and YFSETQ. Written as DNA, the CDR3 is TGCGCCAGCAGCTTGCCCACAGCCAACACTGAAGCTTTCTTT. Encoded protein: CASSLPTANTEAFF.

V gene TRBV28 combines with J gene TRBJ2-7; D gene unclear. Germline CDR1 reads MDHEN; CDR2 reads SYDVKM. This CDR3 comprises 12 residues. The V and J ends lost 3 bases and 3 bases respectively, with 6 bases between them. CDR3 sequence reads: CASSLAYYEQYF. For the CDR3, the DNA is TGTGCCAGCAGTTTGGCTTACTACGAGCAGTACTTC. Full variable domain (outside the CDR3, taken from reference TRBV28 and TRBJ2-7): DVKVTQSSRYLVKRTGEKVFLECVQDMDHENMFWYRQDPGLGLRLIYFSYDVKMKEKGDIPEGYSVSREKKERFSLILESASTNQTSMYLCASSLAYYEQYFGPGTRLTVT.

V and J are TRBV5-1 and TRBJ2-1; 10 bases agree with TRBD1. The CDR3 has 15 amino acids. Per germline, CDR1 SGHRS and CDR2 YFSETQ. J was trimmed by 3 bases and V by 4 bases; bases with no gene match: 4. This chain's CDR3 is CASSRDRGVYNEQFF. CDR3 coding DNA: TGCGCCAGCAGCAGGGACAGGGGCGTCTACAATGAGCAGTTCTTC.

This rearrangement joins TRBV5-4 to TRBJ2-3; 9 positions match TRBD2. The germline CDR1 and CDR2 sequences are SGHNT and YYREEE (reference sequence). The CDR3 has 17 residues. V gave up 0 bases and J gave up 4 bases; unmatched junction bases: 9. CDR3: CASSLGGGRAGADTQYF. In DNA, the CDR3 is TGTGCCAGCAGCTTGGGAGGCGGGAGGGCCGGAGCAGATACGCAGTATTTT.

The V call is TRBV28, the J call TRBJ2-7, with unresolved D. Germline loops: CDR1 MDHEN, CDR2 SYDVKM. This CDR3 contains 10 residues. V gave up 5 bases and J gave up 3 bases, with 2 bases separating them. Here the CDR3 reads CASSRYEQYF. The CDR3 DNA follows: TGTGCCAGCAGTCGCTACGAGCAGTACTTC.

CDR3: CSGTRGPYEQYF. The CDR3 DNA reads as TGCAGCGGGACAAGGGGGCCCTACGAGCAGTACTTC. The chain joins TRBV29-1 to TRBJ2-7; 7 bases fit TRBD1. Per germline, CDR1 SQVTM and CDR2 ANQGSEA. The trim removed 7 bases at V and 2 bases at J, leaving 5 bases unmatched. The CDR3 runs to 12 residues.

The chain is built from TRBV28 and TRBJ2-1; TRBD1 is a possible D gene (6 bases). This CDR3 comprises 10 residues. Looked up from germline, CDR1 is MDHEN and CDR2 is SYDVKM. V was pared by 8 bases and J by 9 bases, with 8 bases between. The CDR3 sequence is CASLGGEQFF. CDR3 sequence (DNA): TGTGCCAGCCTAGGGGGTGAGCAGTTCTTC.

This chain uses TRBV5-1 with TRBJ2-1; 8 bases are shared with TRBD2. Losses at the gene ends were 0 bases for V and 5 bases for J; bases not matched to a gene: 7. The length of the CDR3 is 16 residues. Germline CDR1 reads SGHRS; CDR2 reads YFSETQ. CDR3 DNA: TGCGCCAGCAGCTTGGCTTTAGCGGGACTGAACAATGAGCAGTTCTTC. It specifies CASSLALAGLNNEQFF.

This rearrangement joins TRBV4-1 to TRBJ2-7; 8 nucleotides agree with TRBD1. CDR3 length: 14 amino acids. After removal of 3 bases from V and 1 base from J, the junction contained 2 bases not matched to a gene. The germline V gene has CDR1 MGHRA and CDR2 YSYEKL. In nucleotides, the CDR3 is TGCGCCAGCAGCCACCGACAGGGGTCCTACGAGCAGTACTTC. Translation gives CASSHRQGSYEQYF.

This clone was found once. CDR3 amino acids: CSVGRQGVTDTQYF. The CDR3 DNA is TGCAGCGTGGGTCGACAGGGGGTCACAGATACGCAGTATTTT. The chain combines TRBV29-1 with TRBJ2-3, with 9 bases lining up with TRBD1. The V gene's germline CDR1 is SQVTM and CDR2 ANQGSEA. This CDR3 has 14 residues. Unmatched junction bases numbered 6, after V lost 6 bases and J lost 2 bases.

This clone was recorded once. The rearrangement uses TRBV4-1 and TRBJ2-7; 8 bases are a match to TRBD1. The CDR3 contains 16 residues. V lost 3 bases, J lost 0 bases, and 7 bases stayed unmatched. Germline V gene lookup returns CDR1 MGHRA and CDR2 YSYEKL. CDR3 nucleotides: TGCGCCAGCAGCCACTCGGGACAGGTACACTCCTACGAGCAGTACTTC. Its translation is CASSHSGQVHSYEQYF.

This sequence joins TRBV28 and TRBJ2-7; 8 positions match TRBD1. The V and J ends lost 4 bases and 4 bases, in that order; junction bases with no gene match: 3. This CDR3 region has 13 residues. The V gene's germline CDR1 is MDHEN and CDR2 SYDVKM. The CDR3 reads CASSWDRLYEQYF. CDR3 nucleotides: TGTGCCAGCAGTTGGGACAGGCTTTACGAGCAGTACTTC.

This clone was recorded only once. This chain links TRBV15 with TRBJ2-4, with 12 bases identical to TRBD1. Per germline, CDR1 LNHNV and CDR2 YYDKDF (reference sequence). Germline trimming cut 5 bases from V and 8 bases from J; bases unmatched to any gene: 4. The CDR3 runs to 14 residues. The CDR3 nucleotides are TGTGCCACCAGCCGGGACAGGGGGCCGGACATTCAGTACTTC. Translating it yields CATSRDRGPDIQYF.

V is TRBV4-1 and J is TRBJ2-7, with 7 bases lining up with TRBD2. J lost 1 base, V lost 0 bases, and 3 bases had no gene match. Germline CDR1 and CDR2: MGHRA and YSYEKL. The CDR3 is made up of 15 amino acids. DNA of the CDR3: TGCGCCAGCAGCCAAGACCTAGCGGTTTCCTACGAGCAGTACTTC. Translation: CASSQDLAVSYEQYF.

Only one count was recorded for this clone. This rearrangement joins TRBV11-2 to TRBJ2-7, with a tentative D call TRBD1 (6 bases). This CDR3 contains 14 residues. CDR1 and CDR2 from the germline V gene are SGHAT and FQNNGV. The V end lost 5 bases, the J end lost 3 bases, and 14 bases lay between the germline ends. The CDR3 sequence: CASSLTTGDYEQYF. The CDR3 DNA reads TGTGCCAGCAGCCTAACGACAGGAGACTACGAGCAGTACTTC.

The chain carries TRBV9 and TRBJ2-3; TRBD2 matches 12 bases. Germline V gene sequence: CDR1 SGDLS, CDR2 YYNGEE. The J segment lost 3 bases and the V segment lost 4 bases, leaving 9 bases of the junction unmatched. There are 17 residues in the CDR3. The DNA for the CDR3 is TGTGCCAGCAGCAGCCGACTAGCGGGAGTCGTGACAGATACGCAGTATTTT. It specifies CASSSRLAGVVTDTQYF. The complete variable domain, with remaining parts taken from reference TRBV9 and TRBJ2-3, reads DSGVTQTPKHLITATGQRVTLRCSPRSGDLSVYWYQQSLDQGLQFLIQYYNGEERAKGNILERFSAQQFPDLHSELNLSSLELGDSALYFCASSSRLAGVVTDTQYFGPGTRLTVL.

The V and J genes are TRBV19 and TRBJ2-1, with D unclear. CDR3 length equals 14 residues. The germline V and J ends were trimmed by 3 bases and 8 bases, with 14 bases remaining between them. Germline V gene data show CDR1 as LNHDA and CDR2 as SQIVND (reference sequence). The CDR3 DNA sequence: TGTGCCAGTAGTATCGCACCGGGTCCCGATGAGCAGTTCTTC. This encodes CASSIAPGPDEQFF.

The V and J genes are TRBV27 and TRBJ2-1, with 12 bases lining up with TRBD2. Trimming cost V 6 bases and J 9 bases; bases outside gene matches: 12. This CDR3 has 16 amino acids. In germline, CDR1 is MNHEY, CDR2 SMNVEV (reference sequence). CDR3 sequence (DNA): TGTGCCAGCAGGAGCACCGGGACTAGCGGGCGCCGTGAGCAGTTCTTC. Protein sequence: CASRSTGTSGRREQFF.

This chain joins TRBV7-9 and TRBJ2-7, with D possibly being TRBD2 (7 bases). The germline gives CDR1 SEHNR, CDR2 FQNEAQ (reference sequence). The CDR3 covers 13 residues. Deletions cut 3 bases from V and 4 bases from J, with 10 bases between. The CDR3 reads CASSLRGPYEQYF. CDR3 nucleotides: TGTGCCAGCAGCTTGCGGGGGCCGTACGAGCAGTACTTC.

The rearrangement uses TRBV6-1 and TRBJ1-1, with 7 bases aligning to TRBD1. This CDR3 is 14 amino acids long. The germline V gene has CDR1 MNHNS and CDR2 SASEGT. Trimming took 6 bases from V and 1 from J; bases not matched to a gene: 5. The CDR3 sequence is CASSPGQRNTEAFF. CDR3 DNA: TGTGCCAGCAGCCCGGGACAGCGGAACACTGAAGCTTTCTTT.

This rearrangement joins TRBV28 to TRBJ1-2, with 8 nucleotides matching TRBD1. This CDR3 contains 13 residues. The J segment lost 8 bases and the V segment lost 6 bases, leaving 8 bases of the junction unmatched. The germline V gene has CDR1 MDHEN and CDR2 SYDVKM. This CDR3 reads CASSPDRAGGYTF. The CDR3 DNA is TGTGCCAGCAGCCCGGACAGGGCAGGCGGCTACACCTTC.

This chain connects TRBV19 to TRBJ1-5; D perhaps matches TRBD1 (6 bases). V lost 6 bases to trimming and J lost 0 bases, with 18 bases between them. The CDR3 runs 17 residues. Germline V gene sequence: CDR1 LNHDA, CDR2 SQIVND (reference sequence). This chain's CDR3 is CASRHLTPGDSNQPQHF. CDR3 DNA sequence: TGTGCCAGTAGGCATCTCACACCAGGGGATAGCAATCAGCCCCAGCATTTT.

The chain combines TRBV12-5 with TRBJ1-2; TRBD1 agrees at 7 bases. The CDR3 runs 14 residues. Germline V gene data show CDR1 as LGHNT and CDR2 as FRNRAP. The V segment lost 4 bases and the J segment 4 bases; nucleotides outside the gene matches: 6. In DNA, the CDR3 is TGTGCTAGTGGTTCTCCCTACAGGGGCTATGGCTACACCTTC. This translates into CASGSPYRGYGYTF.